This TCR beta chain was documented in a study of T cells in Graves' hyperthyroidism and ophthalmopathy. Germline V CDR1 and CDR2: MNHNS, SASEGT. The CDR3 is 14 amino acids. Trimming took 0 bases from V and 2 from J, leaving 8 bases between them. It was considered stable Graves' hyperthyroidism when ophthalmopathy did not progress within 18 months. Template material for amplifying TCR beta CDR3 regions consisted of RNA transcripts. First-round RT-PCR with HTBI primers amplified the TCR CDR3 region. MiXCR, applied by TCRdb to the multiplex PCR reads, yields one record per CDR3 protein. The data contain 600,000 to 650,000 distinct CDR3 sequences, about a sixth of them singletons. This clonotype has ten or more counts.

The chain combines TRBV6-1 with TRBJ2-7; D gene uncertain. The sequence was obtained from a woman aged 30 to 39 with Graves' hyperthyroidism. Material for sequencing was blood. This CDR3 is CASSEAVGTYEQYF. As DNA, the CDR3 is TGTGCCAGCAGTGAAGCGGTGGGGACCTACGAGCAGTACTTC.